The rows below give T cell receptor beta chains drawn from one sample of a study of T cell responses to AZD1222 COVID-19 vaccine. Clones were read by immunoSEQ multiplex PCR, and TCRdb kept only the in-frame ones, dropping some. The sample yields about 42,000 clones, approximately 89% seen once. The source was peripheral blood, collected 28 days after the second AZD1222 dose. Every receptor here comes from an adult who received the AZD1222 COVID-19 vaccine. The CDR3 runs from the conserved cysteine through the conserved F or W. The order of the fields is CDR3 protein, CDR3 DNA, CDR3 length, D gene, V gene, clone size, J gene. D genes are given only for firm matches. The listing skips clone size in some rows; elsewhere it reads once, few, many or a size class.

CASSPAGLAGREQFF | TGTGCCAGCAGCCCCGCGGGACTAGCGGGAAGGGAGCAGTTCTTC | 15 | TRBD2 | TRBV11-2 | once | TRBJ2-1
CASSDGRGGSTGELFF | TGCGCCAGCAGTGATGGACGGGGGGGTAGTACCGGGGAGCTGTTTTTT | 16 | TRBD2 | TRBV10-1 | . | TRBJ2-2
CASRYSQGDTQYF | TGCGCCAGCAGATACTCGCAGGGAGATACGCAGTATTTT | 13 | . | TRBV5-1 | . | TRBJ2-3
CASSLLRGDGYTF | TGTGCCAGCAGCTTGTTGAGAGGGGACGGCTACACCTTC | 13 | . | TRBV7-3 | . | TRBJ1-2
CASSVVRGEQFF | TGTGCCAGCAGCGTAGTACGGGGTGAGCAGTTCTTC | 12 | . | TRBV9 | once | TRBJ2-1
CSVEAKEGSEQYF | TGCAGCGTTGAAGCGAAAGAGGGGAGTGAGCAGTACTTC | 13 | . | TRBV29-1 | . | TRBJ2-7
CAISLGGAGANVLTF | TGTGCCATCAGTCTAGGGGGCGCTGGGGCCAACGTCCTGACTTTC | 15 | TRBD1 | TRBV10-3 | . | TRBJ2-6
CASSSRDGTASYEQYF | TGTGCCAGCAGCTCCCGGGACGGGACAGCTTCCTACGAGCAGTACTTC | 16 | TRBD1 | TRBV9 | . | TRBJ2-7
CASSLGTASSTDTQYF | TGCGCCAGCAGCTTAGGGACAGCTTCCAGCACAGATACGCAGTATTTT | 16 | TRBD1 | TRBV5-1 | . | TRBJ2-3
CAWVLAGSVPGELFF | TGTGCCTGGGTCTTAGCGGGATCCGTCCCCGGGGAGCTGTTTTTT | 15 | TRBD2 | TRBV30 | . | TRBJ2-2
CASSPGPNEGFGYTF | TGTGCCAGCAGCCCCGGACCAAACGAGGGGTTTGGCTACACCTTC | 15 | . | TRBV5-5 | . | TRBJ1-2
CASSQDWTGLFDQHF | TGCGCCAGCAGCCAAGATTGGACAGGCCTTTTTGACCAGCATTTT | 15 | TRBD1 | TRBV4-1 | . | TRBJ1-5
CASSLLAGNGETQYF | TGTGCCAGCAGCTTACTAGCGGGAAACGGAGAGACCCAGTACTTC | 15 | TRBD2 | TRBV7-9 | . | TRBJ2-5
CASSLIGTSGRSEQYF | TGTGCCAGCAGTTTGATTGGGACTAGCGGGAGGAGCGAGCAGTACTTC | 16 | TRBD2 | TRBV27 | . | TRBJ2-7
CASSLNQWEAFF | TGTGCCAGCTCACTCAACCAATGGGAAGCTTTCTTT | 12 | . | TRBV18 | . | TRBJ1-1
CASSQEAQGMGSPLHF | TGTGCCAGCAGCCAAGAGGCCCAGGGAATGGGTTCACCCCTCCACTTT | 16 | . | TRBV3-1/TRBV3-2 | . | TRBJ1-6
CASRLTEGAWNTEAFF | TGTGCCAGCAGACTGACGGAGGGGGCTTGGAACACTGAAGCTTTCTTT | 16 | TRBD1 | TRBV28 | . | TRBJ1-1
CASSVADYNEQFF | TGTGCCAGCAGCGTAGCGGACTACAATGAGCAGTTCTTC | 13 | . | TRBV9 | . | TRBJ2-1
CASSLDVANSYSYEQYF | TGCGCCAGCAGCTTGGACGTCGCCAACAGCTACTCCTACGAGCAGTACTTC | 17 | . | TRBV5-1 | . | TRBJ2-7
CASSVAGRPGGTQYF | TGTGCCAGCAGCGTAGCAGGCAGGCCGGGGGGTACGCAGTATTTT | 15 | TRBD2 | TRBV9 | . | TRBJ2-3
CASTSGTEAFF | TGTGCCAGCACCTCGGGGACAGAAGCTTTCTTT | 11 | . | TRBV6-5 | . | TRBJ1-1
CASSAVTGGDTQYF | TGTGCCAGCAGCGCCGTGACAGGAGGGGATACGCAGTATTTT | 14 | . | TRBV7-3 | . | TRBJ2-3
CASSGRPSGQETQYF | TGTGCCAGCTCAGGAAGGCCTAGCGGACAAGAGACCCAGTACTTC | 15 | TRBD2 | TRBV18 | . | TRBJ2-5
CASRVGTAGGNQPQHF | TGTGCCAGCAGGGTAGGGACAGCCGGAGGAAATCAGCCCCAGCATTTT | 16 | TRBD1 | TRBV5-5 | . | TRBJ1-5
CASSRPGDAQPQHF | TGTGCCAGCAGTCGCCCGGGAGATGCACAGCCCCAGCATTTT | 14 | . | TRBV6-2/TRBV6-3 | . | TRBJ1-5
CASSLRPGTAYNEQFF | TGTGCCAGCAGCTTAAGGCCCGGGACAGCTTACAATGAGCAGTTCTTC | 16 | TRBD1 | TRBV7-3 | . | TRBJ2-1
CASSSYRQTGSSSPLHF | TGTGCCAGCAGTTCCTACCGACAGACAGGATCTTCTTCACCCCTCCACTTT | 17 | . | TRBV28 | . | TRBJ1-6
CASSLASALNEQFF | TGTGCCAGCAGCTTAGCTTCTGCTCTCAATGAGCAGTTCTTC | 14 | . | TRBV7-9 | . | TRBJ2-1
CASSQQGGEQYF | TGCGCCAGCAGCCAGCAGGGGGGAGAGCAGTACTTC | 12 | . | TRBV5-1 | . | TRBJ2-7
CASSWPGTGDYEQYF | TGTGCCAGCAGCTGGCCTGGGACAGGGGACTACGAGCAGTACTTC | 15 | TRBD1 | TRBV5-6 | . | TRBJ2-7
CASSPPALSGETQYF | TGTGCCAGCTCACCGCCGGCCCTCAGCGGGGAGACCCAGTACTTC | 15 | . | TRBV18 | . | TRBJ2-5
CASSLYTSGSGTDTQYF | TGTGCCAGCAGTTTATATACCAGCGGGAGTGGCACAGATACGCAGTATTTT | 17 | TRBD2 | TRBV27 | . | TRBJ2-3
CASSPPEGPPGF | TGTGCCAGCAGCCCTCCGGAGGGTCCGCCAGGCTTC | 12 | . | TRBV3-1/TRBV3-2 | . | TRBJ2-7
CASSPGPSSYEQYF | TGCGCCAGCAGCCCCGGCCCTAGCTCCTACGAGCAGTACTTC | 14 | . | TRBV5-1 | . | TRBJ2-7
CASSPGEGNTIYF | TGTGCCAGCTCACCCGGGGAGGGCAACACCATATATTTT | 13 | . | TRBV18 | . | TRBJ1-3
CASKNLYGYTF | TGTGCCAGCAAGAACCTCTATGGCTACACCTTC | 11 | . | TRBV6-5 | . | TRBJ1-2
CASSPTGGNQPQHF | TGTGCCAGCAGTCCCACAGGGGGCAATCAGCCCCAGCATTTT | 14 | TRBD1 | TRBV27 | . | TRBJ1-5
CARRTSGANVLTF | TGTGCCAGAAGGACTTCTGGGGCCAACGTCCTGACTTTC | 13 | . | TRBV5-3 | . | TRBJ2-6
CAWTVGPGGTQYF | TGTGCCTGGACGGTCGGGCCGGGGGGGACCCAGTACTTC | 13 | TRBD2 | TRBV30 | . | TRBJ2-5
CASSQAGVLGNTIYF | TGTGCCAGCAGCCAAGCAGGAGTACTAGGAAACACCATATATTTT | 15 | . | TRBV3-1/TRBV3-2 | . | TRBJ1-3
CASRGGTYGYTF | TGTGCCAGCAGGGGGGGTACCTATGGCTACACCTTC | 12 | . | TRBV2 | . | TRBJ1-2
CAGHGRGEAFF | TGTGCCGGGCATGGGCGGGGGGAAGCTTTCTTT | 11 | . | TRBV6-5 | . | TRBJ1-1
CASSSGQGNSPLHF | TGCGCCAGCAGCTCGGGACAGGGCAATTCACCCCTCCACTTT | 14 | TRBD1 | TRBV5-1 | . | TRBJ1-6
CASRRTWINSEKLFF | TGTGCCAGCCGACGTACGTGGATAAATAGTGAAAAACTGTTTTTT | 15 | . | TRBV6-5 | . | TRBJ1-4
CASSNRTGWNTGELFF | TGTGCCAGCAGCAACAGGACAGGGTGGAACACCGGGGAGCTGTTTTTT | 16 | . | TRBV21-1 | . | TRBJ2-2
CASTPQAGALSNQPQHF | TGTGCCAGCACCCCTCAGGCGGGGGCCTTAAGCAATCAGCCCCAGCATTTT | 17 | . | TRBV6-2/TRBV6-3 | . | TRBJ1-5
CASSSGLWGQPQHF | TGTGCCAGCAGCTCTGGACTCTGGGGTCAGCCCCAGCATTTT | 14 | . | TRBV7-2 | few | TRBJ1-5
CASSSRQGAGYTF | TGTGCCAGCAGCTCCCGGCAGGGAGCTGGCTACACCTTC | 13 | . | TRBV7-2 | . | TRBJ1-2
CASSDTGPGGSEAFF | TGTGCCAGCAGTGACACCGGCCCCGGGGGCTCTGAAGCTTTCTTT | 15 | . | TRBV6-4 | . | TRBJ1-1
CASARLAGAHEQFF | TGTGCCAGTGCCCGACTAGCGGGAGCGCATGAGCAGTTCTTC | 14 | TRBD2 | TRBV19 | . | TRBJ2-1
CASSFGSDTGELFF | TGTGCCAGCAGCTTCGGTTCAGACACCGGGGAGCTGTTTTTT | 14 | . | TRBV7-2 | . | TRBJ2-2
CASKPLSTATNTEAFF | TGCGCCTCAAAGCCCCTCTCGACAGCCACGAACACTGAAGCTTTCTTT | 16 | . | TRBV5-1 | . | TRBJ1-1
CASSLAYMRVSEQYF | TGTGCCAGCAGCTTAGCGTACATGCGAGTGAGCGAGCAGTACTTC | 15 | . | TRBV7-2 | . | TRBJ2-7
CASGSIGYTF | TGTGCCAGCGGATCTATCGGCTACACCTTC | 10 | . | TRBV28 | . | TRBJ1-2
CASSQGDQTEAFF | TGTGCCAGCTCACAAGGGGACCAGACTGAAGCTTTCTTT | 13 | . | TRBV18 | . | TRBJ1-1
CASSQVNYGYTF | TGTGCCAGCAGCCAGGTAAACTATGGCTACACCTTC | 12 | . | TRBV3-1/TRBV3-2 | . | TRBJ1-2
CASSPGGLAKNIQYF | TGTGCCAGCTCACCGGGGGGATTAGCCAAAAACATTCAGTACTTC | 15 | . | TRBV18 | . | TRBJ2-4
CASSPTGGLNSPLHF | TGTGCCAGCAGCCCCACGGGCGGCCTTAATTCACCCCTCCACTTT | 15 | . | TRBV9 | once | TRBJ1-6